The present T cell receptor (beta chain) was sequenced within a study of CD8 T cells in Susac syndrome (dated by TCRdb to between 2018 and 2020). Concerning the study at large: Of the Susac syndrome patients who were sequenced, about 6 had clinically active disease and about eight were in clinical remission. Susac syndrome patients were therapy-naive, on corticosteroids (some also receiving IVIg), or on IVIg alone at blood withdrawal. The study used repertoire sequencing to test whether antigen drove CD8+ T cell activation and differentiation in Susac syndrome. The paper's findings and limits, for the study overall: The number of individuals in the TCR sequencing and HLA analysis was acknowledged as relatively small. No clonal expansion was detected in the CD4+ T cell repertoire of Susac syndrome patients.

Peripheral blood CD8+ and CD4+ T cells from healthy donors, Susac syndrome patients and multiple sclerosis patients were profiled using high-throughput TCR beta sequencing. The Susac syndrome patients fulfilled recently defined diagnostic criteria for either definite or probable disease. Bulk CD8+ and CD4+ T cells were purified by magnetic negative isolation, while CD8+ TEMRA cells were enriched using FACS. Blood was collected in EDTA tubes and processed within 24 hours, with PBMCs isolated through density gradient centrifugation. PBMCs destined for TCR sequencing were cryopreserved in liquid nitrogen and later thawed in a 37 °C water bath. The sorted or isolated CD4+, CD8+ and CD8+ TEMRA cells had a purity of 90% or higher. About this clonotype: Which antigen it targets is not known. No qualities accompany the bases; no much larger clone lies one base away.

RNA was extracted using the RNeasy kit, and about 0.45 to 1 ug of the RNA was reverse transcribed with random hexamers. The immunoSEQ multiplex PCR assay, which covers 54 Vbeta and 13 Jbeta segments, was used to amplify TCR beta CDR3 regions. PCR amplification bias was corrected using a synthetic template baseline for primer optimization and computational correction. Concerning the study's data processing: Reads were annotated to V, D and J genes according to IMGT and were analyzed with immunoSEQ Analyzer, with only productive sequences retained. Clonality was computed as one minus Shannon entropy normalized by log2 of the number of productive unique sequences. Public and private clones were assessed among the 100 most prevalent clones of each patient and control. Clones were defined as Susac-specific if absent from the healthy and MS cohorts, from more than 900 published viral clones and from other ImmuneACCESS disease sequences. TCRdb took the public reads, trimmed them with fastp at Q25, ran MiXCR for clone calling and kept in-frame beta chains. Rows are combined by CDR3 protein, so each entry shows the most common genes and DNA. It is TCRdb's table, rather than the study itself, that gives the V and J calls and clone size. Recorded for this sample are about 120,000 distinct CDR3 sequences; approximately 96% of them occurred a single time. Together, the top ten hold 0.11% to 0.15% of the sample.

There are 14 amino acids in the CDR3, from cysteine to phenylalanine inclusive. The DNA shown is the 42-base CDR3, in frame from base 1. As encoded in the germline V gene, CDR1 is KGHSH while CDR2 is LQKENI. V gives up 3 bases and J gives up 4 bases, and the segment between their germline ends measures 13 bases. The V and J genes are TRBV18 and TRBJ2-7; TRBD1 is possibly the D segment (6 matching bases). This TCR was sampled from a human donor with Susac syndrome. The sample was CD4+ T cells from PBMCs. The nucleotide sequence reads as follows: TGTGCCAGCTCACCCGGGACACTCGGGTACGAGCAGTACTTC. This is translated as CASSPGTLGYEQYF. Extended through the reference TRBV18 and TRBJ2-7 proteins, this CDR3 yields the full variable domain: NAGVMQNPRHLVRRRGQEARLRCSPMKGHSHVYWYRQLPEEGLKFMVYLQKENIIDESGMPKERFSAEFPKEGPSILRIQQVVRGDSAAYFCASSPGTLGYEQYFGPGTRLTVT.